The 29 T cell receptor beta chains below were found in one sample sequenced in a study of regulatory T cells in long-lasting Graves disease. Construction of the TCR beta libraries employed iRepertoire HTBI primers in conjunction with Arm-PCR of CDR3 regions. One entry per CDR3 protein, called by TCRdb with MiXCR from the multiplex PCR reads. The table lists around 510,000 distinct CDR3 sequences, less than 25% of them singletons. Time point specified: persistent/refractory GD, antithyroid drugs over 5 years with positive TRAb. TCR sequences were obtained from RNA taken from PBMCs. The starting material was peripheral blood mononuclear cells (PBMCs), obtained when the disease was refractory, from a patient treated with antithyroid drugs. These receptor sequences come from a female donor with Graves disease.

The sample holds a few counts of this clonotype. An end of the junction differs from the germline gene, which may be a read error. The chain couples TRBV19 to TRBJ1-1; D is unresolved. CDR1 and CDR2 from the germline V gene are LNHDA and SQIVND (reference sequence). The CDR3 has 14 residues. The CDR3 spells CASSIRNTHTESFF. CDR3 DNA sequence: TGTGCCAGTAGTATAAGGAACACACACACTGAATCTTTCTTT.

In its sample, this clonotype was seen many times. This chain links TRBV20-1 with TRBJ1-1, with 7 bases fitting TRBD1. The V segment lost 3 bases and the J segment 0 bases; nucleotides outside the gene matches: 4. In germline, CDR1 is DFQATT, CDR2 SNEGSKA (reference sequence). The CDR3 totals 14 residues. The CDR3 reads CSARGTDMNTEAFF. The CDR3 DNA reads TGCAGTGCTAGGGGGACAGATATGAACACTGAAGCTTTCTTT.

This clonotype was seen many times. V is TRBV2 and J is TRBJ2-5; TRBD2 matches 7 bases. The CDR3 totals 18 residues. The V and J ends lost 5 bases and 0 bases, in that order; junction bases with no gene match: 15. Germline V gene data show CDR1 as SNHLY and CDR2 as FYNNEI. The CDR3 sequence: CASSPSGSSGVYQETQYF. The CDR3 region has the DNA TGTGCCAGCAGTCCTTCAGGATCTAGCGGAGTGTACCAAGAGACCCAGTACTTC.

This clonotype was seen at least ten times. The rearrangement links TRBV11-1 to TRBJ1-2; TRBD1 matches at 9 bases. Germline assignment: CDR1 SGHAT and CDR2 FQDESV (reference sequence). J gave up 12 bases and V 5 bases, and 16 bases lay outside the gene matches. This CDR3 is built from 15 residues. The CDR3 nucleotides are TGTGCCAGCAGCCTAATACAGGGGGCAGCCCCGGAGGACACCTTC. It specifies CASSLIQGAAPEDTF.

This clonotype was counted many times. The chain employs TRBV4-2 and TRBJ2-5; TRBD1 matches 9 bases. This CDR3 has 14 residues. Looked up from germline, CDR1 is LGHNA and CDR2 is YNFKEQ. Losses at the gene ends were 6 bases for V and 5 bases for J; bases not matched to a gene: 7. CDR3 sequence reads: CASSQDRGGETQYF. The CDR3 DNA reads TGTGCCAGCAGTCAGGACAGGGGCGGGGAGACCCAGTACTTC.

This CDR3 reads CSAIKTAGNQPQHF. CDR3 in DNA: TGCAGTGCCATTAAAACCGCGGGGAATCAGCCCCAGCATTTT. The V gene is TRBV20-1, the J gene TRBJ1-5; D gene uncertain. V lost 6 bases, J lost 4 bases, and 16 bases lay in between. Germline V lookup: CDR1 DFQATT, CDR2 SNEGSKA (reference sequence). The CDR3 sequence is 14 residues long.

This clonotype was counted ten times or more. The chain carries TRBV7-2 and TRBJ1-2; TRBD1 matches at 7 bases. J was trimmed by 4 bases and V by 5 bases; bases with no gene match: 4. Germline V CDR1 and CDR2: SGHTA, FQGNSA. The CDR3 has 13 residues. Here the CDR3 reads CASSVGQLYGYTF. The CDR3 DNA reads as TGTGCCAGCAGCGTGGGACAGCTCTATGGCTACACCTTC.

This clonotype was picked up a small number of times. This chain joins TRBV7-8 and TRBJ2-7, with 8 positions matching TRBD1. The J segment lost 6 bases and the V segment lost 1 base, leaving 11 bases of the junction unmatched. Per the germline V gene, CDR1 is SGHVS and CDR2 is FQNEAQ. The CDR3 extends over 16 amino acids. This CDR3 is CASSLGHRGSLFEQYF. For the CDR3, the DNA is TGTGCCAGCAGCTTAGGTCACAGGGGGTCGCTCTTCGAGCAGTACTTC.

A remark on this clonotype: This sequence may be a read error, since a much larger clone differs from it by one base. V gene TRBV18 combines with J gene TRBJ2-7; D call uncertain. CDR3 length: 13 amino acids. Germline CDR1 reads KGHSH; CDR2 reads LQKENI. CDR3 bases: TGTACCAGCTCACCAAACAGTACCTACGAGCAGTACTTC. This sequence encodes CTSSPNSTYEQYF.

The gene calls are TRBV28 and TRBJ2-3; D may be TRBD2 (6 bases). The germline V and J ends were trimmed by 7 bases and 3 bases, with 17 bases remaining between them. Germline CDR1 reads MDHEN; CDR2 reads SYDVKM. CDR3 length: 15 residues. For the CDR3, the DNA is TGTGCCAGCATCCCATCTGGGGGGAGAACAGATACGCAGTATTTT. Residues: CASIPSGGRTDTQYF.

With regard to this clonotype: A far larger clone is just one base off, so this is likely a read error. The chain combines TRBV11-2 with TRBJ1-5; unclear D gene. Germline V lookup: CDR1 SGHAT, CDR2 FQNNGV. CDR3 size: 11 residues. The CDR3 DNA reads as TGTACCAGCAGCTCTAATCAGCCCCAGCATTTT. Residues: CTSSSNQPQHF.

This clonotype was seen a handful of times. The V and J genes are TRBV20-1 and TRBJ2-7, with D unclear. CDR3 length: 16 residues. The V end lost 6 bases, the J end lost 0 bases, and 21 bases lay between the germline ends. Germline V gives CDR1 DFQATT, CDR2 SNEGSKA (reference sequence). The CDR3 loop is CSARYGPLHLSYEQYF. The CDR3 region has the DNA TGCAGTGCCCGATACGGACCGCTACACCTCTCCTACGAGCAGTACTTC.

This clonotype has at least ten counts. The chain employs TRBV20-1 and TRBJ2-7; 10 bases align to TRBD2. Trimming cost V 7 bases and J 0 bases; bases outside gene matches: 3. CDR1 DFQATT and CDR2 SNEGSKA come from the germline V gene (reference sequence). The CDR3 extends over 13 amino acids. The CDR3 DNA reads TGCAGTGTCGAGCGGGAGGGCTCCTACGAGCAGTACTTC. It specifies CSVEREGSYEQYF.

This clonotype was observed many times. Germline is not matched at one junction end, which may reflect a read error. The CDR3 here is CASTLSGLLNTEAFF. The CDR3, as DNA: TGTGCCAGCACTTTATCGGGCCTCTTGAACACTGAAGCTTTCTTT. The chain carries TRBV28 and TRBJ1-1; unclear D gene. Germline V gene sequence: CDR1 MDHEN, CDR2 SYDVKM. The CDR3 loop spans 15 amino acids. Variable domain in full (rest from reference TRBV28 and TRBJ1-1): DVKVTQSSRYLVKRTGEKVFLECVQDMDHENMFWYRQDPGLGLRLIYFSYDVKMKEKGDIPEGYSVSREKKERFSLILESASTNQTSMYLCASTLSGLLNTEAFFGQGTRLTVV.

This clonotype turned up a few times. This rearrangement joins TRBV5-1 to TRBJ2-7; the match to TRBD2 covers 8 bases. Germline CDR1 SGHRS, CDR2 YFSETQ. This CDR3 comprises 16 residues. The V and J ends lost 3 bases and 4 bases, in that order; junction bases with no gene match: 12. As DNA, the CDR3 is TGCGCCAGCAGCTCAACGGGTGGGGGACTAGTTTACGAGCAGTACTTC. Residues: CASSSTGGGLVYEQYF.

The chain is built from TRBV6-1 and TRBJ2-7; either TRBD1 or TRBD2 may fit D (5 bases each). The CDR3 contains 13 residues. Germline V lookup: CDR1 MNHNS, CDR2 SASEGT. V lost 6 bases, J lost 6 bases, and 15 bases lay in between. CDR3 loop: CASRSQGTGEQYF. The CDR3 DNA sequence: TGTGCCAGCAGGTCCCAAGGGACGGGCGAGCAGTACTTC.

The sample holds many counts of this clonotype. This sequence joins TRBV28 and TRBJ2-7; D tentatively reads TRBD1 or TRBD2 (5 bases each). The CDR3 is made up of 14 amino acids. Germline V lookup: CDR1 MDHEN, CDR2 SYDVKM. Trimming removed 4 bases from V and 2 bases from J, with 12 bases in between. For the CDR3, the DNA is TGTGCCAGCAGTTCCCGGGACCGCGCCTACGAGCAGTACTTC. It yields the protein CASSSRDRAYEQYF.

This clonotype was detected ten times or more. This chain links TRBV12-3 or TRBV12-4 with TRBJ1-6, with 10 bases identical to TRBD1. The trim removed 5 bases at V and 6 bases at J, leaving 7 bases unmatched. This CDR3 region has 16 residues. CDR3 sequence: CASSRAGTGVNSPLHF. As DNA, the CDR3 is TGTGCCAGCAGTCGGGCCGGGACAGGGGTTAATTCACCCCTCCACTTT.

CDR3 sequence: CASSLPPGDRRSYEQYF. The CDR3 nucleotides are TGTGCCAGCAGCCTCCCACCCGGGGACAGGCGTTCCTACGAGCAGTACTTC. The rearrangement joins TRBV12-3 or TRBV12-4 to TRBJ2-7, with 8 bases that match TRBD1. V lost 6 bases, J lost 1 base, and 14 bases stayed unmatched. CDR3 length: 17 amino acids.

The chain employs TRBV28 and TRBJ2-1; D unclear. From germline, CDR1 is MDHEN and CDR2 SYDVKM. CDR3 size: 13 residues. V lost 7 bases and J 7 bases, leaving 14 bases between the germline ends. In nucleotides, the CDR3 is TGTGCCAGCATTGCGCGACCCGGGAATGAGCAGTTCTTC. Protein sequence: CASIARPGNEQFF.

This clonotype was detected many times. CDR3 DNA sequence: TGTGCCAGCAGCTTAGAGGGGGGACAGAACTATGGCTACACCTTC. Translating gives CASSLEGGQNYGYTF. V usage is TRBV7-9 and J usage is TRBJ1-2; 7 bases are a match to TRBD1. V lost 1 base and J lost 2; bases outside the gene matches: 4. CDR1 and CDR2 (germline): SEHNR, FQNEAQ (reference sequence). This CDR3 has 15 amino acids.

This clonotype was seen many times. The chain uses TRBV24-1 and TRBJ2-5, with D possibly being TRBD1 (5 bases). There are 15 residues in the CDR3. V shed 4 bases and J shed 5 bases, with 16 bases lying between them. Germline CDR1 reads KGHDR; CDR2 reads SFDVKD. CDR3 coding DNA: TGTGCCACCAGTGACCCCAGGGTGCAGAGCGAGACCCAGTACTTC. This encodes CATSDPRVQSETQYF.

This clonotype was picked up many times. The CDR3 spells CASSFVQGSKPQHF. CDR3 nucleotides: TGTGCCAGCAGTTTTGTCCAGGGCTCTAAGCCCCAGCATTTT. V and J are TRBV27 and TRBJ1-5; the D gene is possibly TRBD1 (5 bases). The CDR3 is 14 amino acids. With 3 bases removed from V and 8 bases from J, the gap between germline ends came to 14 bases. Germline CDR1 and CDR2: MNHEY and SMNVEV (reference sequence).

This clonotype was observed many times. This chain connects TRBV6-5 to TRBJ1-5; D gene unclear. Trimming pared 2 bases from V and 4 bases from J, leaving 6 bases between. Germline V gene sequence: CDR1 MNHEY, CDR2 SVGAGI. The CDR3 runs 13 residues. CDR3 region: CASSYAGNQPQHF. As DNA, the CDR3 is TGTGCCAGCAGTTACGCCGGGAATCAGCCCCAGCATTTT.

This chain joins TRBV6-4 and TRBJ1-5; no definite D call. This CDR3 has 11 residues. Trimming removed 3 bases from V and 5 bases from J, with 2 bases in between. The germline gives CDR1 MRHNA, CDR2 SNTAGT. The CDR3 spells CASSDDQPQHF. CDR3 sequence (DNA): TGTGCCAGCAGTGATGATCAGCCCCAGCATTTT.

This clonotype was seen more than once but under ten times. This CDR3 reads CAIRGQGGNTEAFF. As DNA, the CDR3 is TGTGCCATCAGAGGACAGGGCGGCAACACTGAAGCTTTCTTT. The chain couples TRBV10-3 to TRBJ1-1, with 8 positions matching TRBD1. J lost 2 bases, V lost 6 bases, and 5 bases had no gene match. Germline CDR1 and CDR2: ENHRY and SYGVKD. This CDR3 has 14 residues.

This clonotype was detected a few times. CDR3 sequence reads: CASSSRDRVYTGELFF. In nucleotides, the CDR3 is TGTGCCAGTAGTTCCCGGGACAGGGTATACACCGGGGAGCTGTTTTTT. The chain joins TRBV19 to TRBJ2-2, with 9 bases fitting TRBD1. Germline-derived CDR1 and CDR2 are LNHDA and SQIVND (reference sequence). V lost 5 bases and J lost 3; bases outside the gene matches: 7. The CDR3 extends over 16 amino acids.

At least ten counts were recorded for this clonotype. The chain joins TRBV6-1 to TRBJ2-4, with 9 bases that match TRBD2. CDR1 and CDR2 (germline): MNHNS, SASEGT. V lost 7 bases to trimming and J lost 3 bases; unmatched junction nucleotides: 7. The length of the CDR3 is 15 residues. The CDR3, as DNA: TGTGCCAGCACCGTCGCGGGAGGGGTCAAAAACATTCAGTACTTC. Translating gives CASTVAGGVKNIQYF.

There are a few counts of this clonotype. The chain recombines TRBV2 with TRBJ2-2, with D possibly being TRBD1 (6 bases). From germline, CDR1 is SNHLY and CDR2 FYNNEI. The CDR3 sequence is 14 residues long. The ends were cut back, 6 bases at V and 3 bases at J, with 11 bases in the middle. The CDR3: CASRVTGHTGELFF. The DNA for the CDR3 is TGTGCCAGCAGAGTCACAGGGCACACCGGGGAGCTGTTTTTT. The variable domain in full, completed from reference TRBV2 and TRBJ2-2, reads EPEVTQTPSHQVTQMGQEVILRCVPISNHLYFYWYRQILGQKVEFLVSFYNNEISEKSEIFDDQFSVERPDGSNFTLKIRSTKLEDSAMYFCASRVTGHTGELFFGEGSRLTVL.